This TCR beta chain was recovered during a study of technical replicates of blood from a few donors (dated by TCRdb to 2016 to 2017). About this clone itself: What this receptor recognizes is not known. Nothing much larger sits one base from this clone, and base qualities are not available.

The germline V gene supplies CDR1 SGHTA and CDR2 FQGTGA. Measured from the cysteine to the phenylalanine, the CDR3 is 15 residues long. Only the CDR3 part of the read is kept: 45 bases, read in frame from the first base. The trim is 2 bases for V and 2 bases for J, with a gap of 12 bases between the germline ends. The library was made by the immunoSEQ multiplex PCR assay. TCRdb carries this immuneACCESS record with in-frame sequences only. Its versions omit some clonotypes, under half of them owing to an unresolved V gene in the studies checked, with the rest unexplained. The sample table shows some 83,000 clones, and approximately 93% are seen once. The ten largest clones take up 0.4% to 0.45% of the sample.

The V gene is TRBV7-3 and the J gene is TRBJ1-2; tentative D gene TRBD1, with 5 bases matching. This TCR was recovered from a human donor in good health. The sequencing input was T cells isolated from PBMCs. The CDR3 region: CASSLGPGSNYGYTF. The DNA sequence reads TGTGCCAGCAGCTTAGGCCCAGGGTCGAACTATGGCTACACCTTC.